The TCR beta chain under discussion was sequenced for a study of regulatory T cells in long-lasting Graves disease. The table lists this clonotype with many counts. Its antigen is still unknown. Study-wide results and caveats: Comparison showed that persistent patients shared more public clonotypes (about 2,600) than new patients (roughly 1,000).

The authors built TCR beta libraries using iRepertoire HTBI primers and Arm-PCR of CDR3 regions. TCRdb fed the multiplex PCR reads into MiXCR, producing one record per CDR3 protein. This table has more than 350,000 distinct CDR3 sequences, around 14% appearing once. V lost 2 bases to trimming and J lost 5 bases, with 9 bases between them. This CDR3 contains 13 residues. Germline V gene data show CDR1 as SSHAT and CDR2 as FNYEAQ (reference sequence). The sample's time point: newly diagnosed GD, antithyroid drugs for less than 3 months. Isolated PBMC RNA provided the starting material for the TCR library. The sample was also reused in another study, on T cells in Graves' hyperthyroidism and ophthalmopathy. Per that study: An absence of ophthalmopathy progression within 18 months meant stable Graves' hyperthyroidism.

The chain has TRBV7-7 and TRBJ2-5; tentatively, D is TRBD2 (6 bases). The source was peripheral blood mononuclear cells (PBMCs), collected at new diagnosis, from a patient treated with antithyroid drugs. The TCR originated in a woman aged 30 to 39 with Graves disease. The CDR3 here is CASSLRGTETQYF. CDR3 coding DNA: TGTGCCAGCAGCTTACGGGGGACGGAGACCCAGTACTTC.